The 24 T cell receptor beta chains given below trace back to one sample, sequenced in a study of cytomegalovirus exposure and HLA in healthy donors. 13 Jbeta primers and 60 Vbeta primers were used for the PCR. Data came from immunoSEQ multiplex PCR; TCRdb stores just in-frame clones and leaves some out. Here the sample spans more than 100,000 clones, 60% to 80% being singletons. Sequencing used PBMCs. These receptors were collected from a male donor in good health and CMV-seronegative.

The CDR3 spells CASSVDGGTDTQYF. CDR3 bases: TGTGCCAGCAGCGTAGACGGGGGAACAGATACGCAGTATTTT. The chain employs TRBV9 and TRBJ2-3; tentatively, D is TRBD2 (6 bases). CDR3 length equals 14 residues. CDR1 and CDR2 (germline): SGDLS, YYNGEE. V gave up 0 bases and J gave up 3 bases, with 8 bases separating them.

The chain couples TRBV7-3 to TRBJ2-3; TRBD1 matches at 7 bases. V lost 1 base to trimming and J lost 5 bases; unmatched junction nucleotides: 9. Germline-derived CDR1 and CDR2 are SGHTA and FQGTGA. The CDR3 consists of 16 residues. The CDR3 region has the DNA TGTGCCAGCAGCTTAATGGGGACAGTGGTAGGAGATACGCAGTATTTT. Translating it yields CASSLMGTVVGDTQYF.

The chain is built from TRBV6-1 and TRBJ1-2; D may be TRBD1 (5 bases). Per the germline V gene, CDR1 is MNHNS and CDR2 is SASEGT. The CDR3 totals 14 residues. Trimming cost V 7 bases and J 2 bases, with 14 bases left between them. CDR3 DNA sequence: TGTGCCAGCATTGTCTACAGGCCCAACTATGGCTACACCTTC. Translated, it gives CASIVYRPNYGYTF.

The V gene is TRBV15, the J gene TRBJ1-2; D is undetermined. The V gene lost 2 bases and the J gene lost 4 bases, with 8 bases spanning the gap. Germline CDR1 is LNHNV and CDR2 is YYDKDF (reference sequence). CDR3 size: 13 residues. CDR3 coding DNA: TGTGCCACCAGCAGACCGGGGTCCTATGGCTACACCTTC. The encoded protein is CATSRPGSYGYTF.

The chain is built from TRBV19 and TRBJ1-1; D possibly corresponds to TRBD1 (5 bases). The CDR3 covers 15 residues. The germline V gene encodes CDR1 LNHDA and CDR2 SQIVND (reference sequence). Trimming stripped 1 base from V and 5 bases from J, with 14 bases between. For the CDR3, the DNA is TGTGCCAGTAGTATAGGACGGAGCCGGGGGACTGAAGCTTTCTTT. The encoded protein is CASSIGRSRGTEAFF.

As regards this clone: The CDR3 carries no conserved terminal phenylalanine or tryptophan, so it likely arises from a read error. The CDR3 protein is CASSIGGSYSSYEQYL. The CDR3 region has the DNA TGTGCCAGTAGTATAGGTGGCAGCTATAGCTCCTACGAGCAGTACCTC. The chain uses TRBV19 and TRBJ2-7, with D unclear. CDR3 length equals 16 residues. CDR1 is LNHDA, CDR2 SQIVND, per germline (reference sequence). V was trimmed by 1 base and J by 0 bases, leaving 13 bases between them.

The rearrangement joins TRBV4-1 to TRBJ2-5; tentative D call: TRBD1 (5 bases). V lost 8 bases to trimming and J lost 0 bases, with 10 bases between them. The CDR3 spans 13 residues. The germline V gene encodes CDR1 MGHRA and CDR2 YSYEKL. The CDR3 coding sequence is TGCGCCAGCGCAGGGATCCACCAAGAGACCCAGTACTTC. Translation gives CASAGIHQETQYF.

The chain employs TRBV7-9 and TRBJ1-3; D unresolved. The germline gives CDR1 SEHNR, CDR2 FQNEAQ (reference sequence). V was cut by 1 base and J by 0 bases, with 4 bases left in between. The CDR3 totals 14 residues. CDR3 nucleotide sequence: TGTGCCAGCAGCTTAGAACTCTCTGGAAACACCATATATTTT. The encoded protein is CASSLELSGNTIYF.

In its sample, this clone was seen a few times. The chain is built from TRBV18 and TRBJ1-4; D uncertain. CDR3 size: 14 residues. CDR1 KGHSH and CDR2 LQKENI come from the germline V gene. Trimming cost V 3 bases and J 0 bases, with 5 bases left between them. In DNA form, the CDR3 reads TGTGCCAGCTCACCCTCGGCAACTAATGAAAAACTGTTTTTT. This gives the protein CASSPSATNEKLFF.

The chain couples TRBV7-8 to TRBJ2-5, with TRBD2 identical over 8 bases. The CDR3 loop spans 15 amino acids. The V gene end was trimmed by 1 base and the J gene end by 5 bases; junction bases not matched to a gene: 6. The germline V gene has CDR1 SGHVS and CDR2 FQNEAQ. CDR3 DNA: TGTGCCAGCAGCTTAGTATCGGGGGGGCGTGAGACCCAGTACTTC. It encodes CASSLVSGGRETQYF.

The rearrangement links TRBV15 to TRBJ1-2; TRBD1 matches 11 bases. This CDR3 region has 17 residues. Germline lookup yields CDR1 LNHNV and CDR2 YYDKDF (reference sequence). V was pared by 8 bases and J by 4 bases, with 15 bases of the junction left unmatched. Here the CDR3 reads CATRPTGQGERGYGYTF. CDR3 nucleotide sequence: TGTGCCACCCGCCCGACGGGACAGGGGGAAAGGGGCTATGGCTACACCTTC.

The chain combines TRBV19 with TRBJ2-5; 12 positions match TRBD2. This CDR3 contains 15 residues. Germline CDR1 and CDR2: LNHDA and SQIVND (reference sequence). Trimming took 7 bases from V and 3 from J; bases not matched to a gene: 6. Here the CDR3 reads CASMARLAGEETQYF. CDR3 bases: TGTGCCAGTATGGCCCGACTAGCGGGGGAAGAGACCCAGTACTTC.

This clone has only a few counts. This sequence joins TRBV6-1 and TRBJ2-7; 10 bases line up with TRBD1. The germline gives CDR1 MNHNS, CDR2 SASEGT. The CDR3 has 13 amino acids. The J segment lost 6 bases and the V segment lost 6 bases, leaving 5 bases of the junction unmatched. Here the CDR3 DNA reads TGTGCCAGCAGGGAGGGACAGGGGTTCGAGCAGTACTTC. Translated, it gives CASREGQGFEQYF.

The gene calls are TRBV7-2 and TRBJ1-1; D is unresolved. The CDR3 consists of 12 residues. The V gene lost 1 base and the J gene lost 5 bases, with 5 bases spanning the gap. In germline, CDR1 is SGHTA, CDR2 FQGNSA. This chain's CDR3 is CASSLVRTEAFF. CDR3 in DNA: TGTGCCAGCAGCTTAGTACGGACTGAAGCTTTCTTT.

This clone occurred a few times. This chain links TRBV6-4 with TRBJ2-1; a possible D gene is TRBD1 (6 bases). The CDR3 consists of 15 residues. V shed 2 bases and J shed 4 bases, with 12 bases lying between them. Germline V gene sequence: CDR1 MRHNA, CDR2 SNTAGT. The CDR3 region is CASSDGQGQYNEQFF. The DNA for the CDR3 is TGTGCCAGCAGTGACGGGCAGGGGCAATACAATGAGCAGTTCTTC.

This clone was seen a single time. The chain carries TRBV7-6 and TRBJ2-2, with 12 nucleotides matching TRBD2. The J segment lost 3 bases and the V segment lost 4 bases, leaving 6 bases of the junction unmatched. The CDR3 length is 17 residues. CDR1 is SGHVS and CDR2 is FNYEAQ in the germline V gene. As DNA, the CDR3 is TGTGCCAGCAGCTCGCTAGCGGGGGGGCCTCACACCGGGGAGCTGTTTTTT. Amino acid sequence: CASSSLAGGPHTGELFF. Together with reference TRBV7-6 and TRBJ2-2, the CDR3 gives the full variable domain: GAGVSQSPRYKVTKRGQDVALRCDPISGHVSLYWYRQALGQGPEFLTYFNYEAQQDKSGLPNDRFSAERPEGSISTLTIQRTEQRDSAMYRCASSSLAGGPHTGELFFGEGSRLTVL.

The V gene is TRBV5-5, the J gene TRBJ2-1; D possibly corresponds to TRBD1 (6 bases). Germline V gene sequence: CDR1 SGHKS, CDR2 YYEKEE (reference sequence). Trimming shortened V by 4 bases and J by 2 bases, and 13 bases separated the two germline ends. This CDR3 spans 15 amino acids. CDR3 amino acids: CASSPPGDPYNEQFF. The CDR3 bases are TGTGCCAGCAGCCCCCCAGGGGACCCCTACAATGAGCAGTTCTTC.

In DNA, the CDR3 is TGTGCCAGCAGGGGCCCGACAGGGGCCTATGGCTACACCTTC. Protein: CASRGPTGAYGYTF. This chain links TRBV6-5 with TRBJ1-2, with TRBD1 matching 8 bases. The CDR3 is 14 amino acids. Germline V gene data show CDR1 as MNHEY and CDR2 as SVGAGI. The ends lost 6 bases at V and 4 bases at J; junction bases unmatched: 7.

DNA of the CDR3: TGTGCCAGCAGTGACACTAACTATGGCTACACCTTC. It translates to CASSDTNYGYTF. The rearrangement links TRBV6-5 to TRBJ1-2, with D unclear. From germline, CDR1 is MNHEY and CDR2 SVGAGI. V was cut by 5 bases and J by 0 bases, with 4 bases left in between. This CDR3 contains 12 residues.

This chain connects TRBV6-1 to TRBJ1-2; TRBD1 aligns across 7 bases. The CDR3 spans 16 residues. Trimming at V came to 2 bases and at J to 0 bases, leaving 6 bases not matched to a gene. Germline V gene data show CDR1 as MNHNS and CDR2 as SASEGT. The CDR3 protein is CASSERSGGPNYGYTF. Written as DNA, the CDR3 is TGTGCCAGCAGTGAAAGGTCAGGGGGGCCTAACTATGGCTACACCTTC.

This rearrangement joins TRBV6-5 to TRBJ2-7, with a weak D call TRBD2 (6 bases). The CDR3 covers 14 residues. In germline, CDR1 is MNHEY, CDR2 SVGAGI. Trimming pared 5 bases from V and 2 bases from J, leaving 13 bases between. For the CDR3, the DNA is TGTGCCAGCAGTCCCGGGGGACTCCCCTACGAGCAGTACTTC. Translation: CASSPGGLPYEQYF.

The chain joins TRBV5-4 to TRBJ1-2; D possibly corresponds to TRBD1 (6 bases). Trimming shortened V by 4 bases and J by 7 bases, and 11 bases separated the two germline ends. Looked up from germline, CDR1 is SGHNT and CDR2 is YYREEE (reference sequence). The CDR3 extends over 12 amino acids. CDR3 bases: TGTGCCAGCAGCCCGGACAGTTTTGGCTACACCTTC. Its protein product is CASSPDSFGYTF.

V usage is TRBV5-1 and J usage is TRBJ1-2; D is uncertain. This CDR3 region has 15 residues. In germline, CDR1 is SGHRS, CDR2 YFSETQ. V dropped 0 bases and J dropped 1 base, with 10 bases sitting between them. The CDR3, as DNA: TGCGCCAGCAGCTTGGTCTCGGGGAGTAACTATGGCTACACCTTC. The encoded protein is CASSLVSGSNYGYTF.

The sample holds a few counts of this clone. The chain couples TRBV7-9 to TRBJ2-3; maybe TRBD2 (6 bases). The CDR3 spans 15 residues. In germline, CDR1 is SEHNR, CDR2 FQNEAQ (reference sequence). V shed 5 bases and J shed 5 bases, with 17 bases lying between them. The chain's CDR3 is CASSATPSVEDTQYF. The CDR3 DNA reads TGTGCCAGCAGCGCCACCCCTAGCGTTGAAGATACGCAGTATTTT.